The clone carrying this T cell receptor (beta chain) appeared a few times. Some clones are missing from TCRdb's copy, which holds only in-frame ones; the method was immunoSEQ multiplex PCR. The data contain hundreds of thousands of clones, under 80% of them singletons. Germline assignment: CDR1 MNHEY and CDR2 SMNVEV (reference sequence). The CDR3 consists of 14 residues. Trimming pared 4 bases from V and 1 base from J, leaving 10 bases between. The data belong to a study of cytotoxic CD8 clonotypes in ibrutinib-treated CLL. The receptor comes from a human donor with chronic lymphocytic leukemia. The J gene is TRBJ1-1, the V gene TRBV27; D is possibly TRBD1 (6 bases). This specimen was PBMCs, taken after 24 months of ibrutinib treatment. The CDR3 here is CASSSKQGNTEAFF. CDR3 bases: TGTGCCAGCAGTTCCAAACAGGGGAACACTGAAGCTTTCTTT.